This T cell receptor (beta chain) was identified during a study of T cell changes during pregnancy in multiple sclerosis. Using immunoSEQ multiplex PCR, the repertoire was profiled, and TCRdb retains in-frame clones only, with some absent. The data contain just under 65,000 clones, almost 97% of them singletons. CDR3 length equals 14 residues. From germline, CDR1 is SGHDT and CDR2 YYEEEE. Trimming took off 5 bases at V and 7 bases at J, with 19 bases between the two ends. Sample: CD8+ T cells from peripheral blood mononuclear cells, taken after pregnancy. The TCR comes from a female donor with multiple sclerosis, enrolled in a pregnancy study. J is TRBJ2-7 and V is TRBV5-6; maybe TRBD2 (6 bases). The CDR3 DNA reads TGTGCCAGCAGTACTAGCTTAAAGGTTAGGGAGCAGTACTTC. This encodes CASSTSLKVREQYF. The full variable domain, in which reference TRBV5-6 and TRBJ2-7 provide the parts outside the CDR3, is DAGVTQSPTHLIKTRGQQVTLRCSPKSGHDTVSWYQQALGQGPQFIFQYYEEEERQRGNFPDRFSGHQFPNYSSELNVNALLLGDSALYLCASSTSLKVREQYFGPGTRLTVT.